This T cell receptor beta chain was captured in a study of cytomegalovirus exposure and HLA in healthy donors. Findings of the study overall: The authors listed around 150 TCR beta chains as cytomegalovirus-associated. Researchers reported that a few CMV-associated chains were confirmed in vitro as CMV antigen-specific. Rare sequences made up most TCRs, while some public TCRs were found in many donors. In a later analysis, first-cohort TCR clusters were found to tend to co-occur in the 130 or so validation repertoires.

As for this clone: As yet, its antigen is unknown.

The CDR3 is made up of 13 amino acids. V was pared by 0 bases and J by 10 bases, with 15 bases between. Germline lookup yields CDR1 SQVTM and CDR2 ANQGSEA. The protocol was immunoSEQ multiplex PCR, while the TCRdb copy is restricted to in-frame clones and leaves out a portion. The repertoire has around 150,000 clones, more than 80% of them found once; the top ten carry approximately 2.9%. The sequencing input was PBMCs. The receptor comes from a young woman in good health and CMV-seropositive. The rearrangement uses TRBV29-1 and TRBJ1-2; no firm D call. The CDR3, as DNA: TGCAGCGTTGAAGATCTGGGCAGGAAGGTCTACACCTTC. This codes for CSVEDLGRKVYTF.